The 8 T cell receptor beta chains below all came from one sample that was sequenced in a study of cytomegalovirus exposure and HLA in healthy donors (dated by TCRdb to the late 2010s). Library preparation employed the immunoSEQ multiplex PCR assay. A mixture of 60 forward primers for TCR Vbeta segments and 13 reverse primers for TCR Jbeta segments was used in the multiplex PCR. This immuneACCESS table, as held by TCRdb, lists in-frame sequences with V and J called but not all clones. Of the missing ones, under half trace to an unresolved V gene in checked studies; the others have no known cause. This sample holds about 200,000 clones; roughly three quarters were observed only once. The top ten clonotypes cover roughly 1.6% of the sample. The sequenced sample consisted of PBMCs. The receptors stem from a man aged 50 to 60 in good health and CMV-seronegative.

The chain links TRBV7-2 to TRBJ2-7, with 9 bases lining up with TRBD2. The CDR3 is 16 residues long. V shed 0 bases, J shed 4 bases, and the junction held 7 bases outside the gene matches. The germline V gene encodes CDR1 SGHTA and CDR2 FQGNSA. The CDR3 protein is CASSLADAGGMYEQYF. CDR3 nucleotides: TGTGCCAGCAGCTTAGCGGATGCGGGAGGGATGTACGAGCAGTACTTC.

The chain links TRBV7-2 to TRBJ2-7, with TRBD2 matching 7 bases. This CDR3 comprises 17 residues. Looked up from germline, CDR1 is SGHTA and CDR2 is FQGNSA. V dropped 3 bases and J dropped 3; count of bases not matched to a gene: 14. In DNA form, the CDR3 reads TGTGCCAGCAGCTTGACCGGGGGAGCGGGACGTATCTACGAGCAGTACTTC. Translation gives CASSLTGGAGRIYEQYF.

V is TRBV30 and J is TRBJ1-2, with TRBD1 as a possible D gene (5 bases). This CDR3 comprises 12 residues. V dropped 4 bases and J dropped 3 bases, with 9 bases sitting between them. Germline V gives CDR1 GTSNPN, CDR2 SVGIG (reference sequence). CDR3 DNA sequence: TGTGCCTGGAAACAGGTCTACTATGGCTACACCTTC. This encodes CAWKQVYYGYTF.

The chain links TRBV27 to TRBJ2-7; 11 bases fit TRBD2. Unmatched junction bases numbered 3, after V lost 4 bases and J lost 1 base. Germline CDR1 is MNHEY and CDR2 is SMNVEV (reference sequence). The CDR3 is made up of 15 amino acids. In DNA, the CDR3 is TGTGCCAGCAGTTCTCCTAGCGGGAGGTCCTACGAGCAGTACTTC. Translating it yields CASSSPSGRSYEQYF.

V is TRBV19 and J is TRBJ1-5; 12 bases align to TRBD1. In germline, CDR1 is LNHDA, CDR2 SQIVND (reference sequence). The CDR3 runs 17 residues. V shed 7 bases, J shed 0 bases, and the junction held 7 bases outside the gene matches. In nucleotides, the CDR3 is TGTGCCAGTATGGGGGACAGGGGGCATTATAGCAATCAGCCCCAGCATTTT. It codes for CASMGDRGHYSNQPQHF.

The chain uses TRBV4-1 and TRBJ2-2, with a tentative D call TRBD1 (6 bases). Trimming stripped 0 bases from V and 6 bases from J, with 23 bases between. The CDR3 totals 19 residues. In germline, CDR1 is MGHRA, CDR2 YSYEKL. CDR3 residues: CASSQEQGSVAQGAGELFF. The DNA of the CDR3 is TGCGCCAGCAGCCAAGAACAGGGTTCGGTTGCTCAGGGCGCCGGGGAGCTGTTTTTT.

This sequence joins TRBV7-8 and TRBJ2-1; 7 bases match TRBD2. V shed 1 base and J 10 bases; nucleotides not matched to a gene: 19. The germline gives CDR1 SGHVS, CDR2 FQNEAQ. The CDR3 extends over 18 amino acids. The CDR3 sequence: CASSLGARVSGRPGEQFF. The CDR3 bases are TGTGCCAGCAGCTTAGGGGCCAGGGTTAGCGGGCGCCCAGGGGAGCAGTTCTTC.

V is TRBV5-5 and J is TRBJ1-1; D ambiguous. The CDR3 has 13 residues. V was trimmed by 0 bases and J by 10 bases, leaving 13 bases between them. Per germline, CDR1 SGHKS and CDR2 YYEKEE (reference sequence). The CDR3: CASSLGPGVGAFF. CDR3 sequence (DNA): TGTGCCAGCAGCTTGGGTCCGGGTGTTGGAGCTTTCTTT.